The 13 T cell receptor beta chains in this list originate from one sample, sequenced in a study of identical twins. TCRdb reanalysed the 5' RACE reads using MiXCR and keeps one entry per CDR3 protein. The sample records about 240,000 distinct CDR3 sequences, 8% to 11% being singletons. Sequencing was performed on memory T cells sorted from blood. Receptor source: a man aged 45-65 years in good health.

This chain connects TRBV7-9 to TRBJ1-1; no clear D. Trimming left V 6 bases short and J 2 bases short, with 13 bases between. Germline V lookup: CDR1 SEHNR, CDR2 FQNEAQ (reference sequence). This CDR3 region has 14 residues. The CDR3 DNA follows: TGTGCCAGCAGTACCGGGCCAGTAAACACTGAAGCTTTCTTT. It encodes CASSTGPVNTEAFF.

In its sample, this clonotype was seen a few times. The chain is built from TRBV5-1 and TRBJ1-2; D gene unclear. V gave up 1 base and J gave up 1 base, with 5 bases separating them. There are 13 residues in the CDR3. Germline loops: CDR1 SGHRS, CDR2 YFSETQ. CDR3 DNA sequence: TGCGCCAGCAGCTTGTTTAGTAACTATGGCTACACCTTC. Translating it yields CASSLFSNYGYTF.

Note on this clonotype: At one end, the junction sequence differs from germline, possibly due to a read error. The rearrangement joins TRBV5-1 to TRBJ2-7; perhaps TRBD1 as D (6 bases). In germline, CDR1 is SGHRS, CDR2 YFSETQ. This CDR3 spans 14 amino acids. The CDR3 protein is CASSSGDLGYAQYF. The CDR3 DNA sequence: TGCGCCAGCAGCTCAGGGGATTTAGGGTACGCGCAGTACTTC.

This clonotype was seen more than once but under ten times. The chain's CDR3 is CASSYSGRTDTQYF. The CDR3 DNA reads as TGTGCCAGCAGTTACTCGGGGAGGACAGATACGCAGTATTTT. The chain uses TRBV6-5 and TRBJ2-3, with D perhaps TRBD2 (6 bases). V gave up 0 bases and J gave up 3 bases, with 7 bases separating them. Germline assignment: CDR1 MNHEY and CDR2 SVGAGI. CDR3 length: 14 amino acids.

The chain joins TRBV14 to TRBJ2-5; no definite D call. This CDR3 is built from 13 residues. The ends were cut back, 4 bases at V and 2 bases at J, with 8 bases in the middle. Germline lookup yields CDR1 SGHDN and CDR2 FVKESK. DNA of the CDR3: TGTGCCAGCAGCCCCCTCGCGCAAGAGACCCAGTACTTC. Its translation: CASSPLAQETQYF.

This clonotype was observed a few times. The chain combines TRBV20-1 with TRBJ2-3; weak D call: TRBD2 (5 bases). V lost 6 bases to trimming and J lost 0 bases, with 16 bases between them. The germline V gene has CDR1 DFQATT and CDR2 SNEGSKA (reference sequence). The CDR3 loop spans 15 amino acids. The CDR3 here is CSANNRRGSTDTQYF. The CDR3 nucleotides are TGCAGTGCCAATAACCGGCGCGGGAGCACAGATACGCAGTATTTT.

This clonotype appeared a few times. The chain links TRBV10-3 to TRBJ1-1; 7 nucleotides agree with TRBD1. The CDR3 sequence is 13 residues long. Germline V lookup: CDR1 ENHRY, CDR2 SYGVKD. J was trimmed by 7 bases and V by 5 bases; bases with no gene match: 7. DNA of the CDR3: TGTGCCATCAGTCAAGACAGGGCGTATGAAGCTTTCTTT. It specifies CAISQDRAYEAFF.

This clonotype appeared a few times. The chain combines TRBV7-3 with TRBJ2-1; D not resolved. CDR3 size: 12 residues. Looked up from germline, CDR1 is SGHTA and CDR2 is FQGTGA. The V gene lost 5 bases and the J gene lost 10 bases, with 12 bases spanning the gap. CDR3 loop: CASSPGPEEQFF. The CDR3 nucleotides are TGTGCCAGCAGCCCTGGGCCCGAGGAGCAGTTCTTC. Full variable domain (rest looked up from reference TRBV7-3 and TRBJ2-1): GAGVSQTPSNKVTEKGKYVELRCDPISGHTALYWYRQSLGQGPEFLIYFQGTGAADDSGLPNDRFFAVRPEGSVSTLKIQRTERGDSAVYLCASSPGPEEQFFGPGTRLTVL.

This clonotype came up a few times. V is TRBV10-3 and J is TRBJ2-3; 11 nucleotides agree with TRBD1. The CDR3 is made up of 15 amino acids. V lost 6 bases and J lost 6; bases outside the gene matches: 8. Germline V lookup: CDR1 ENHRY, CDR2 SYGVKD. Written as DNA, the CDR3 is TGTGCCATCAGCTACGGACAGGGGGCGAGTGATACGCAGTATTTT. Its translation: CAISYGQGASDTQYF.

V gene TRBV6-1 combines with J gene TRBJ1-6; no definite D call. The CDR3 loop spans 14 amino acids. Germline values: CDR1 MNHNS, CDR2 SASEGT. V was cut by 5 bases and J by 6 bases, with 11 bases left in between. CDR3 in amino acids: CASSTIRSNSPLHF. The CDR3 DNA is TGTGCCAGCAGTACGATCAGGAGTAATTCACCCCTCCACTTT.

The table lists this clonotype with many counts. V usage is TRBV7-2 and J usage is TRBJ2-3; D call uncertain. Germline CDR1 SGHTA, CDR2 FQGNSA. There are 16 residues in the CDR3. V shed 5 bases and J shed 4 bases, with 19 bases lying between them. CDR3 nucleotide sequence: TGTGCCAGCAGCCGATCATTGGGAAGTTTCGCAGATACGCAGTATTTT. This sequence encodes CASSRSLGSFADTQYF.

This clonotype was counted between two and nine times. This rearrangement joins TRBV7-2 to TRBJ2-1; 13 nucleotides agree with TRBD2. Germline CDR1 is SGHTA and CDR2 is FQGNSA. The CDR3 loop spans 15 amino acids. Trimming removed 5 bases from V and 6 bases from J; junction bases left unmatched: 4. CDR3 loop: CASSQGLAGTNEQFF. CDR3 nucleotide sequence: TGTGCCAGCAGCCAGGGACTAGCGGGGACCAATGAGCAGTTCTTC.

This clonotype has at least ten counts. CDR3 DNA sequence: TGTGCCAGCAGTCCATCGAAGCCCGGGGAGCTGTTTTTT. This translates into CASSPSKPGELFF. This rearrangement joins TRBV6-2 or TRBV6-3 to TRBJ2-2; unclear D gene. The V end was cut by 5 bases, the J end by 6 bases, with 10 bases between. This CDR3 is built from 13 residues. From germline, CDR1 is MNHEY and CDR2 SVGEGT.